This passage covers 20 T cell receptor beta chains from one sample sequenced in a study of blood T cell repertoires in COVID-19. Sequencing used immunoSEQ multiplex PCR; TCRdb keeps in-frame clones, though not all of them. The sample carries about 170,000 clones, over 75% recorded once. The sequenced sample was PBMCs or T cells enriched from blood (not recorded which). The origin of the receptors is a woman in her forties or fifties who had recovered from COVID-19.

The chain joins TRBV28 to TRBJ1-3; the D is unclear. Per germline, CDR1 MDHEN and CDR2 SYDVKM. The CDR3 extends over 14 amino acids. The V end was cut by 4 bases, the J end by 6 bases, with 13 bases between. In DNA form, the CDR3 reads TGTGCCAGCAGTTCCACGGTTAAAAAAAACACCATATATTTT. This sequence encodes CASSSTVKKNTIYF.

The V gene is TRBV28, the J gene TRBJ2-1; a possible D gene is TRBD2 (6 bases). The CDR3 contains 14 residues. Germline V lookup: CDR1 MDHEN, CDR2 SYDVKM. Trimming pared 2 bases from V and 4 bases from J, leaving 9 bases between. The CDR3 DNA follows: TGTGCCAGCAGTTTACTGACTAGTTACAATGAGCAGTTCTTC. This translates into CASSLLTSYNEQFF.

The V and J genes are TRBV6-4 and TRBJ2-3; TRBD1 matches at 12 bases. This CDR3 spans 16 amino acids. V lost 7 bases, J lost 5 bases, and 10 bases stayed unmatched. From germline, CDR1 is MRHNA and CDR2 SNTAGT. The CDR3 protein is CASKSWDRGLKDTQYF. The CDR3 nucleotides read TGTGCCAGCAAGTCCTGGGACAGGGGGCTAAAAGATACGCAGTATTTT.

The chain uses TRBV28 and TRBJ1-1; D is undetermined. Trimming pared 8 bases from V and 1 base from J, leaving 14 bases between. The CDR3 runs 14 residues. CDR1 and CDR2 from the germline V gene are MDHEN and SYDVKM. CDR3 amino acids: CASGEGGRNTEAFF. The CDR3 DNA sequence: TGTGCCAGCGGTGAAGGAGGGAGGAACACTGAAGCTTTCTTT. Combining the CDR3 with reference TRBV28 and TRBJ1-1 gives the whole variable domain DVKVTQSSRYLVKRTGEKVFLECVQDMDHENMFWYRQDPGLGLRLIYFSYDVKMKEKGDIPEGYSVSREKKERFSLILESASTNQTSMYLCASGEGGRNTEAFFGQGTRLTVV.

The chain combines TRBV27 with TRBJ2-7, with 9 nucleotides matching TRBD1. The CDR3 is 15 residues long. J gave up 4 bases and V 5 bases, and 9 bases lay outside the gene matches. CDR1 is MNHEY, CDR2 SMNVEV, per germline (reference sequence). The CDR3 here is CASSQGTGWGYEQYF. In DNA, the CDR3 is TGTGCCAGCAGTCAAGGGACAGGGTGGGGTTACGAGCAGTACTTC.

This clone was counted only a few times. The chain is built from TRBV5-6 and TRBJ1-2; D perhaps matches TRBD1 (6 bases). V was pared by 3 bases and J by 4 bases, with 13 bases between. The CDR3 is 14 residues long. CDR1 is SGHDT, CDR2 YYEEEE, per germline. CDR3 sequence: CASSSWTEPYGYTF. As DNA, the CDR3 is TGTGCCAGCAGCTCGTGGACAGAGCCCTATGGCTACACCTTC.

The chain joins TRBV14 to TRBJ2-2, with 15 positions matching TRBD2. The CDR3 has 21 amino acids. V trimming: 0 bases; J trimming: 3 bases; junction bases outside the gene matches: 11. Germline V gives CDR1 SGHDN, CDR2 FVKESK. CDR3: CASSQDPRGTSGRFDTGELFF. DNA of the CDR3: TGTGCCAGCAGCCAAGATCCGAGGGGGACTAGCGGGAGGTTCGACACCGGGGAGCTGTTTTTT. The entire variable domain, with the rest obtained from reference TRBV14 and TRBJ2-2, is as follows: EAGVTQFPSHSVIEKGQTVTLRCDPISGHDNLYWYRRVMGKEIKFLLHFVKESKQDESGMPNNRFLAERTGGTYSTLKVQPAELEDSGVYFCASSQDPRGTSGRFDTGELFFGEGSRLTVL.

V is TRBV2 and J is TRBJ1-1; 7 bases match TRBD1. Trimming cost V 7 bases and J 10 bases; bases outside gene matches: 15. The length of the CDR3 is 14 residues. Germline CDR1 is SNHLY and CDR2 is FYNNEI. The CDR3 is CASIGDSRGVAAFF. CDR3 DNA: TGTGCCAGCATAGGGGACAGTAGGGGAGTGGCAGCTTTCTTT.

The chain uses TRBV5-1 and TRBJ2-1; 7 bases agree with TRBD1. Germline V gene data show CDR1 as SGHRS and CDR2 as YFSETQ. This CDR3 contains 14 residues. V trimming: 4 bases; J trimming: 8 bases; junction bases outside the gene matches: 9. CDR3 nucleotide sequence: TGCGCCAGCAGCGCGCTAACAGGGGCGTATGAGCAGTTCTTC. This codes for CASSALTGAYEQFF.

This clone was seen only a few times. The V and J genes are TRBV25-1 and TRBJ1-4; D not resolved. Germline CDR1 and CDR2: MGHDK and SYGVNS. This CDR3 is 16 amino acids long. The V gene lost 3 bases and the J gene lost 6 bases, with 17 bases spanning the gap. In nucleotides, the CDR3 is TGTGCCAGCAGTGACCCCGTGCAGAATGCCGATGAAAAACTGTTTTTT. It translates to CASSDPVQNADEKLFF.

The V gene is TRBV6-4, the J gene TRBJ2-2; TRBD2 matches at 14 bases. The CDR3 is 17 residues long. Germline loops: CDR1 MRHNA, CDR2 SNTAGT. V trimming: 7 bases; J trimming: 5 bases; junction bases outside the gene matches: 9. The CDR3 sequence is CASTTGLAGDRTGELFF. The CDR3 DNA is TGTGCCAGCACCACGGGACTAGCGGGAGATCGTACCGGGGAGCTGTTTTTT.

This CDR3 reads CASSLEGQGLRAFF. DNA for the CDR3: TGTGCCAGCAGCTTAGAGGGACAGGGATTACGAGCTTTCTTT. The J gene is TRBJ1-1, the V gene TRBV11-2; TRBD1 matches 9 bases. This CDR3 is built from 14 residues. Germline-derived CDR1 and CDR2 are SGHAT and FQNNGV. J was trimmed by 10 bases and V by 0 bases; bases with no gene match: 6.

This chain links TRBV15 with TRBJ1-4; 8 nucleotides match TRBD1. Germline loops: CDR1 LNHNV, CDR2 YYDKDF (reference sequence). V was clipped by 1 base and J by 0 bases; unmatched bases: 7. There are 18 residues in the CDR3. CDR3 bases: TGTGCCACCAGCAGAGGCGAGGACAGGGCTGCAACTAATGAAAAACTGTTTTTT. It yields the protein CATSRGEDRAATNEKLFF.

Note on this clone: An end of the junction differs from the germline gene, which may be a read error. This chain connects TRBV11-3 to TRBJ2-1; D might be TRBD2 (6 bases). Germline V gene lookup returns CDR1 SGHNT and CDR2 YENEEA. The CDR3 runs to 12 residues. This chain's CDR3 is CASSFSAGTGVF. The CDR3 nucleotides are TGTGCCAGCAGCTTCTCTGCGGGGACCGGGGTCTTC.

V and J are TRBV7-2 and TRBJ1-1, with 7 bases that match TRBD1. V gave up 5 bases and J gave up 3 bases; unmatched junction bases: 6. There are 14 residues in the CDR3. The germline CDR1 and CDR2 sequences are SGHTA and FQGNSA. Here the CDR3 DNA reads TGTGCCAGCAGCCTAGACAGGGCGGACACTGAAGCTTTCTTT. Translation gives CASSLDRADTEAFF. Using reference TRBV7-2 and TRBJ1-1 for the parts outside the CDR3, the full variable domain is GAGVSQSPSNKVTEKGKDVELRCDPISGHTALYWYRQSLGQGLEFLIYFQGNSAPDKSGLPSDRFSAERTGGSVSTLTIQRTQQEDSAVYLCASSLDRADTEAFFGQGTRLTVV.

V is TRBV6-5 and J is TRBJ1-2; 8 nucleotides line up with TRBD1. CDR3 length: 15 residues. The V gene's germline CDR1 is MNHEY and CDR2 SVGAGI. Unmatched junction bases numbered 5, after V lost 5 bases and J lost 0 bases. CDR3 nucleotides: TGTGCCAGCAGTACCGGGACAGGAGCTAACTATGGCTACACCTTC. This gives the protein CASSTGTGANYGYTF.

The V gene is TRBV19, the J gene TRBJ2-7; TRBD1 agrees at 8 bases. Trimming removed 3 bases from V and 3 bases from J; junction bases left unmatched: 4. Germline CDR1 is LNHDA and CDR2 is SQIVND (reference sequence). This CDR3 comprises 14 residues. The CDR3 DNA follows: TGTGCCAGTAGTATGACAGGACAGGGCTACGAGCAGTACTTC. Translated, it gives CASSMTGQGYEQYF.

The J gene is TRBJ2-1, the V gene TRBV30, with TRBD2 matching 14 bases. The germline V gene encodes CDR1 GTSNPN and CDR2 SVGIG (reference sequence). This CDR3 is built from 13 residues. V gave up 7 bases and J gave up 10 bases; unmatched junction bases: 6. The CDR3 coding sequence is TGTGCCTCCCCGACTAGCGGGAGGGGGGAGCAGTTCTTC. It is translated as CASPTSGRGEQFF.

This clone has a single count. The chain recombines TRBV10-3 with TRBJ1-1; the D is unclear. The CDR3 is made up of 16 amino acids. Trimming removed 0 bases at V and 0 bases at J, with 11 bases between. The germline gives CDR1 ENHRY, CDR2 SYGVKD. CDR3 in DNA: TGTGCCATCAGTGAGTCCAAGGGAGGCATGAACACTGAAGCTTTCTTT. Translated: CAISESKGGMNTEAFF.

This rearrangement joins TRBV30 to TRBJ1-6; D not resolved. The CDR3 is 13 amino acids. Trimming removed 5 bases from V and 4 bases from J, with 9 bases in between. From germline, CDR1 is GTSNPN and CDR2 SVGIG (reference sequence). The CDR3 nucleotides read TGTGCCTGGGGGAGGCGGTATAATTCACCCCTCCACTTT. Encoded protein: CAWGRRYNSPLHF.